Listed below are T cell receptor beta chains from one sample, sequenced in a study of CD8+ T cells in alopecia areata. Libraries were prepared by immunoSEQ multiplex PCR; TCRdb keeps only in-frame clonotypes and omits some of them. The data show under 250,000 clones, with just over 65% seen just once and 0.95% to 1.5% held by the top ten. The sequencing here drew on CD4+ T cells sorted from blood, taken at week 44, from a patient treated with tofacitinib. The origin of the receptors is a human donor with alopecia areata. Both conserved end residues are part of each CDR3. The order of the fields is D gene, clone size, J gene, V gene, CDR3 protein, CDR3 DNA. A D gene is named only where the DNA matches it firmly. Part of the rows lack a size; the others show once, few, many or a class for expanded clones.

D gene: .
clone size: .
J gene: TRBJ1-6
V gene: TRBV2
CDR3 protein: CASSEGTGRGSSPLHF
CDR3 DNA: TGTGCCAGCAGTGAAGGGACGGGGAGGGGAAGTTCACCCCTCCACTTT

D gene: TRBD1
clone size: .
J gene: TRBJ1-2
V gene: TRBV25-1
CDR3 protein: CASSEPDRLGGYTF
CDR3 DNA: TGTGCCAGCAGTGAACCGGACAGGTTGGGAGGCTACACCTTC

D gene: TRBD1
clone size: .
J gene: TRBJ1-2
V gene: TRBV10-3
CDR3 protein: CAIRRQGARGYTF
CDR3 DNA: TGTGCCATCAGAAGACAGGGGGCGCGAGGCTACACCTTC

D gene: .
clone size: .
J gene: TRBJ2-3
V gene: TRBV6-5
CDR3 protein: CASTQPGATDTQYF
CDR3 DNA: TGTGCCAGCACCCAACCGGGGGCAACAGATACGCAGTATTTT

D gene: .
clone size: .
J gene: TRBJ1-1
V gene: TRBV7-2
CDR3 protein: CASSQGGIGRKAFF
CDR3 DNA: TGTGCCAGCAGCCAAGGGGGGATTGGAAGGAAGGCTTTCTTT

D gene: .
clone size: .
J gene: TRBJ1-5
V gene: TRBV27
CDR3 protein: CASSLVGGIEQPQHF
CDR3 DNA: TGTGCCAGCAGTTTAGTCGGAGGGATTGAGCAGCCCCAGCATTTT

D gene: .
clone size: .
J gene: TRBJ1-2
V gene: TRBV4-1
CDR3 protein: CASSQELGVGYTF
CDR3 DNA: TGCGCCAGCAGCCAAGAGTTGGGAGTCGGCTACACCTTC

D gene: TRBD2
clone size: .
J gene: TRBJ2-3
V gene: TRBV7-2
CDR3 protein: CASILGTRVTDTQYF
CDR3 DNA: TGTGCCAGCATCCTCGGGACTAGAGTCACAGATACGCAGTATTTT

D gene: .
clone size: .
J gene: TRBJ2-2
V gene: TRBV5-1
CDR3 protein: CASSLLAGELFF
CDR3 DNA: TGCGCCAGCAGCTTGTTGGCCGGGGAGCTGTTTTTT

D gene: .
clone size: .
J gene: TRBJ2-3
V gene: TRBV10-3
CDR3 protein: CAISELTDTQYF
CDR3 DNA: TGTGCCATCAGTGAACTCACAGATACGCAGTATTTT

D gene: TRBD2
clone size: .
J gene: TRBJ2-7
V gene: TRBV29-1
CDR3 protein: CSALREGPGEQYF
CDR3 DNA: TGCAGCGCCCTGAGGGAGGGTCCGGGCGAGCAGTACTTC

D gene: TRBD1
clone size: .
J gene: TRBJ2-7
V gene: TRBV29-1
CDR3 protein: CSIGTGEPYEQYF
CDR3 DNA: TGCAGCATCGGGACAGGGGAGCCCTACGAGCAGTACTTC

D gene: .
clone size: .
J gene: TRBJ1-1
V gene: TRBV29-1
CDR3 protein: CSVEVAGTEAFF
CDR3 DNA: TGCAGCGTTGAAGTGGCGGGCACTGAAGCTTTCTTT

D gene: .
clone size: few
J gene: TRBJ2-6
V gene: TRBV5-1
CDR3 protein: CASSRPGSGGANVLTF
CDR3 DNA: TGCGCCAGCAGCCGGCCAGGAAGTGGTGGGGCCAACGTCCTGACTTTC

D gene: TRBD1
clone size: .
J gene: TRBJ1-5
V gene: TRBV6-1
CDR3 protein: CASSERQGAGQPQHF
CDR3 DNA: TGTGCCAGCAGTGAAAGGCAGGGGGCCGGGCAGCCCCAGCATTTT

D gene: .
clone size: .
J gene: TRBJ2-7
V gene: TRBV6-6
CDR3 protein: CASSLMNYEQYF
CDR3 DNA: TGTGCCAGCAGTTTAATGAACTACGAGCAGTACTTC

D gene: .
clone size: .
J gene: TRBJ1-2
V gene: TRBV5-6
CDR3 protein: CASSFGQEGNGYTF
CDR3 DNA: TGTGCCAGCAGCTTTGGCCAGGAGGGCAATGGCTACACCTTC

D gene: .
clone size: once
J gene: TRBJ1-6
V gene: TRBV5-6
CDR3 protein: CASSFGGRGNSPLHF
CDR3 DNA: TGTGCCAGCAGCTTCGGGGGCAGGGGAAATTCACCCCTCCACTTT

D gene: .
clone size: few
J gene: TRBJ1-1
V gene: TRBV30
CDR3 protein: CAWSKWGAGTEAFF
CDR3 DNA: TGTGCCTGGAGCAAATGGGGGGCGGGCACTGAAGCTTTCTTT

D gene: .
clone size: .
J gene: TRBJ2-3
V gene: TRBV10-2
CDR3 protein: CASSPGRRTDTQYF
CDR3 DNA: TGCGCCAGCAGTCCGGGACGGCGCACAGATACGCAGTATTTT

D gene: .
clone size: .
J gene: TRBJ2-3
V gene: TRBV30
CDR3 protein: CAWTSSGLTDTQYF
CDR3 DNA: TGTGCCTGGACATCGTCGGGGCTCACAGATACGCAGTATTTT

D gene: .
clone size: .
J gene: TRBJ2-5
V gene: TRBV30
CDR3 protein: CAWSVVYQETQYF
CDR3 DNA: TGTGCCTGGAGTGTAGTATACCAAGAGACCCAGTACTTC

D gene: .
clone size: .
J gene: TRBJ2-3
V gene: TRBV2
CDR3 protein: CASRQGDTQYF
CDR3 DNA: TGTGCCAGCAGACAGGGAGATACGCAGTATTTT

D gene: .
clone size: .
J gene: TRBJ2-6
V gene: TRBV4-1
CDR3 protein: CASSQGHDSSGANVLTF
CDR3 DNA: TGCGCCAGCAGCCAGGGACATGACTCCTCTGGGGCCAACGTCCTGACTTTC

D gene: .
clone size: many
J gene: TRBJ2-1
V gene: TRBV29-1
CDR3 protein: CSVVYNEQFF
CDR3 DNA: TGCAGCGTTGTGTACAATGAGCAGTTCTTC

D gene: .
clone size: .
J gene: TRBJ2-5
V gene: TRBV5-1
CDR3 protein: CASSLEQATPQTQYF
CDR3 DNA: TGCGCCAGCAGCTTGGAGCAGGCCACTCCCCAGACCCAGTACTTC

D gene: .
clone size: .
J gene: TRBJ1-1
V gene: TRBV30
CDR3 protein: CAWSVGRRNTEAFF
CDR3 DNA: TGTGCCTGGAGTGTAGGGAGACGGAACACTGAAGCTTTCTTT

D gene: .
clone size: .
J gene: TRBJ1-2
V gene: TRBV6-5
CDR3 protein: CASSYLGGEGYTF
CDR3 DNA: TGTGCCAGCAGTTACCTAGGGGGGGAGGGCTACACCTTC

D gene: TRBD1
clone size: .
J gene: TRBJ2-1
V gene: TRBV4-3
CDR3 protein: CASSQQTTGALYNEQFF
CDR3 DNA: TGCGCCAGCAGCCAGCAAACGACAGGGGCTTTATACAATGAGCAGTTCTTC

D gene: .
clone size: .
J gene: TRBJ1-2
V gene: TRBV15
CDR3 protein: CATSAAQFYGYTF
CDR3 DNA: TGTGCCACCTCGGCCGCCCAGTTTTATGGCTACACCTTC

D gene: .
clone size: .
J gene: TRBJ2-2
V gene: TRBV30
CDR3 protein: CAWSLEGPGELFF
CDR3 DNA: TGTGCCTGGAGCCTTGAGGGGCCCGGGGAGCTGTTTTTT

D gene: .
clone size: .
J gene: TRBJ1-2
V gene: TRBV7-2
CDR3 protein: CASSLKWGQGYTF
CDR3 DNA: TGTGCCAGCAGCTTAAAATGGGGGCAGGGCTACACCTTC

D gene: TRBD2
clone size: .
J gene: TRBJ2-6
V gene: TRBV7-2
CDR3 protein: CASSSLAAGANVLTF
CDR3 DNA: TGTGCCAGCAGCTCTCTAGCGGCTGGGGCCAACGTCCTGACTTTC

D gene: TRBD2
clone size: .
J gene: TRBJ2-1
V gene: TRBV29-1
CDR3 protein: CSVETSGGATQFF
CDR3 DNA: TGCAGCGTTGAAACTAGCGGGGGGGCTACGCAGTTCTTC

D gene: .
clone size: .
J gene: TRBJ1-1
V gene: TRBV5-6
CDR3 protein: CASSLGLNTEAFF
CDR3 DNA: TGTGCCAGCAGCTTGGGGCTGAACACTGAAGCTTTCTTT

D gene: TRBD1
clone size: .
J gene: TRBJ1-2
V gene: TRBV5-4
CDR3 protein: CASSSYTRGRSYGYTF
CDR3 DNA: TGTGCCAGCAGCTCGTATACCAGGGGGCGATCGTATGGCTACACCTTC

D gene: .
clone size: .
J gene: TRBJ1-1
V gene: TRBV30
CDR3 protein: CAWSVTGGTEAFF
CDR3 DNA: TGTGCCTGGAGTGTTACGGGCGGCACTGAAGCTTTCTTT

D gene: .
clone size: .
J gene: TRBJ1-1
V gene: TRBV7-8
CDR3 protein: CASSLGVLGVNTEAFF
CDR3 DNA: TGTGCCAGCAGCTTAGGGGTGTTAGGGGTGAACACTGAAGCTTTCTTT

D gene: TRBD1
clone size: few
J gene: TRBJ2-1
V gene: TRBV29-1
CDR3 protein: CSVERPGTGSKPNEQFF
CDR3 DNA: TGCAGCGTTGAAAGGCCAGGGACAGGATCGAAACCCAATGAGCAGTTCTTC

D gene: .
clone size: .
J gene: TRBJ1-1
V gene: TRBV5-1
CDR3 protein: CASSLGGSENTEAFF
CDR3 DNA: TGCGCCAGCAGCTTGGGAGGGTCGGAGAACACTGAAGCTTTCTTT

D gene: .
clone size: .
J gene: TRBJ2-1
V gene: TRBV21-1
CDR3 protein: CASSFGTSGGSPNEQFF
CDR3 DNA: TGTGCCAGCAGCTTCGGGACTAGCGGGGGAAGTCCCAATGAGCAGTTCTTC

D gene: TRBD1
clone size: .
J gene: TRBJ1-2
V gene: TRBV4-3
CDR3 protein: CASSQDQEVRTGDYGYTF
CDR3 DNA: TGCGCCAGCAGCCAAGATCAAGAGGTGCGGACAGGGGACTATGGCTACACCTTC

D gene: TRBD1
clone size: many
J gene: TRBJ2-3
V gene: TRBV6-5
CDR3 protein: CASSYGQGAVDTQYF
CDR3 DNA: TGTGCCAGCAGTTACGGACAGGGGGCTGTAGATACGCAGTATTTT

D gene: .
clone size: .
J gene: TRBJ1-5
V gene: TRBV10-3
CDR3 protein: CAISPTGMSNQPQHF
CDR3 DNA: TGTGCCATCAGCCCTACAGGGATGAGCAATCAGCCCCAGCATTTT

D gene: TRBD1
clone size: .
J gene: TRBJ1-2
V gene: TRBV15
CDR3 protein: CATSREGQGARGYTF
CDR3 DNA: TGTGCCACCAGCAGAGAAGGCCAGGGGGCGCGTGGCTACACCTTC

D gene: .
clone size: few
J gene: TRBJ2-7
V gene: TRBV7-6
CDR3 protein: CASSLGRDTAYEQYF
CDR3 DNA: TGTGCCAGCAGCTTAGGAAGGGATACCGCCTACGAGCAGTACTTC

D gene: .
clone size: .
J gene: TRBJ1-5
V gene: TRBV7-2
CDR3 protein: CASGMGVLQPQHF
CDR3 DNA: TGTGCCAGCGGCATGGGGGTCCTTCAGCCCCAGCATTTT

D gene: .
clone size: once
J gene: TRBJ1-3
V gene: TRBV30
CDR3 protein: CAWSIAGAAGNTIYF
CDR3 DNA: TGTGCCTGGAGTATCGCGGGGGCAGCCGGAAACACCATATATTTT

D gene: TRBD2
clone size: .
J gene: TRBJ2-3
V gene: TRBV19
CDR3 protein: CASSILAGGTDTQYF
CDR3 DNA: TGTGCCAGTAGTATCCTAGCGGGGGGCACAGATACGCAGTATTTT

D gene: .
clone size: few
J gene: TRBJ2-2
V gene: TRBV7-2
CDR3 protein: CASSFSGTNTGELFF
CDR3 DNA: TGTGCCAGCAGCTTCTCCGGGACCAACACCGGGGAGCTGTTTTTT

D gene: TRBD2
clone size: .
J gene: TRBJ2-7
V gene: TRBV9
CDR3 protein: CASIGTRDFYEQYF
CDR3 DNA: TGTGCCAGCATCGGGACTAGAGACTTCTACGAGCAGTACTTC

D gene: TRBD1
clone size: .
J gene: TRBJ2-2
V gene: TRBV5-6
CDR3 protein: CASSVDRGSYTGELFF
CDR3 DNA: TGTGCCAGCAGCGTGGACAGGGGATCGTACACCGGGGAGCTGTTTTTT

D gene: .
clone size: few
J gene: TRBJ1-2
V gene: TRBV29-1
CDR3 protein: CRWDVANYGYTF
CDR3 DNA: TGCAGGTGGGACGTGGCTAACTATGGCTACACCTTC

D gene: .
clone size: .
J gene: TRBJ2-6
V gene: TRBV30
CDR3 protein: CAWSVPRPGANVLTF
CDR3 DNA: TGTGCCTGGAGTGTCCCCCGTCCTGGGGCCAACGTCCTGACTTTC